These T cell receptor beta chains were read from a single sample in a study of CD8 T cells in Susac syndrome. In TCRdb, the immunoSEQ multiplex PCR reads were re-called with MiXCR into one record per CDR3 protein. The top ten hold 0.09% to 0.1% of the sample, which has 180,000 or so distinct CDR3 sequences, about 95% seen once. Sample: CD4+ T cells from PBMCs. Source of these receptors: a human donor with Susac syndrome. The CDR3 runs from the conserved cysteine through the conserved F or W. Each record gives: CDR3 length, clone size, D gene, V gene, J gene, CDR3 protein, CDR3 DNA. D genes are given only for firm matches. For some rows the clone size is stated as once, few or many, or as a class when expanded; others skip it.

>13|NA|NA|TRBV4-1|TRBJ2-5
CASSQWQQETQYF
TGCGCCAGCAGCCAATGGCAGCAAGAGACCCAGTACTTC
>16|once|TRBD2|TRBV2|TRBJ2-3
CASSELSSGSPDTQYF
TGTGCCAGCAGTGAGCTGTCTAGCGGGAGCCCAGATACGCAGTATTTT
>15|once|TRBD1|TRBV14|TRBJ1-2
CASSRGTATIYGYTF
TGTGCCAGCAGCCGGGGGACAGCGACGATCTATGGCTACACCTTC
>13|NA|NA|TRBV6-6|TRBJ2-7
CASSYDKHYEQYF
TGTGCCAGCAGTTACGACAAACACTACGAGCAGTACTTC
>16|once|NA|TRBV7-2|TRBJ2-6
CASSAAGPSGANVLTF
TGTGCCAGCAGCGCCGCGGGACCCTCTGGGGCCAACGTCCTGACTTTC
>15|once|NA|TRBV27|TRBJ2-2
CASSLIRVKTGELFF
TGTGCCAGCAGTTTAATTCGGGTTAAAACCGGGGAGCTGTTTTTT
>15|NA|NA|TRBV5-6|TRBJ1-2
CASSLSQGLANGYTF
TGTGCCAGCAGCTTAAGTCAGGGGCTGGCCAACGGCTACACCTTC
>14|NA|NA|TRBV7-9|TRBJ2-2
CASSLRAYTGELFF
TGTGCCAGCAGCTTAAGGGCTTACACCGGGGAGCTGTTTTTT
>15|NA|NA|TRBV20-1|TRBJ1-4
CSARFAIATNEKLFF
TGCAGTGCTAGATTCGCTATTGCAACTAATGAAAAACTGTTTTTT
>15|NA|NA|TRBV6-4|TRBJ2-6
CASSPQGTGANVLTF
TGTGCCAGCAGCCCCCAGGGGACTGGGGCCAACGTCCTGACTTTC
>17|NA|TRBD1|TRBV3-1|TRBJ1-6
CASSQTTGGRYNSPLHF
TGTGCCAGCAGCCAAACGACAGGGGGCAGGTATAATTCACCCCTCCACTTT
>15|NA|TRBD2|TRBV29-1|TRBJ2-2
CSVVLADFGTGELFF
TGCAGCGTTGTACTAGCGGACTTTGGCACCGGGGAGCTGTTTTTT
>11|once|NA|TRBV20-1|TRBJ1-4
CSAPRGEKLFF
TGCAGTGCGCCTCGCGGGGAAAAACTGTTTTTT
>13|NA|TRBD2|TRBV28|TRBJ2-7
CASSGGGLYEQYF
TGTGCCAGCAGTGGGGGGGGACTCTACGAGCAGTACTTC
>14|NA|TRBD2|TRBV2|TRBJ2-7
CASRAGLAGAEQYF
TGTGCCAGCAGAGCGGGACTAGCGGGGGCCGAGCAGTACTTC
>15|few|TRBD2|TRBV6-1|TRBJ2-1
CASRPTSGDHNEQFF
TGTGCCAGCAGGCCGACTAGCGGGGATCACAATGAGCAGTTCTTC
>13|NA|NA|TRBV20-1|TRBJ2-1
CSAWKRGYNEQFF
TGCAGTGCTTGGAAGAGGGGATACAATGAGCAGTTCTTC
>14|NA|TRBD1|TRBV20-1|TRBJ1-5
CSARGRTGDQPQHF
TGCAGTGCCAGAGGGAGGACAGGGGATCAGCCCCAGCATTTT
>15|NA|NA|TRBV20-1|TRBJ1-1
CSAPGKGGPNTEAFF
TGCAGTGCCCCCGGAAAGGGGGGTCCGAACACTGAAGCTTTCTTT
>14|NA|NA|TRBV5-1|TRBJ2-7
CASSFDSYSYEQYF
TGCGCCAGCAGCTTCGACAGTTACAGCTACGAGCAGTACTTC
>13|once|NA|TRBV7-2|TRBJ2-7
CASSGALVGEQYF
TGTGCCAGCAGCGGGGCCCTGGTCGGCGAGCAGTACTTC
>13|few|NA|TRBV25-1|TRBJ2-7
CASSEGGTPEQYF
TGTGCCAGCAGTGAAGGGGGGACACCCGAGCAGTACTTC
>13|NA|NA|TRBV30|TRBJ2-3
CAWNRSPRDTQYF
TGTGCCTGGAACAGGTCTCCAAGGGATACGCAGTATTTT
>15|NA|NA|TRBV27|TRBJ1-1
CASSPRTPASQGAFF
TGTGCCAGCAGTCCACGGACACCAGCCAGTCAAGGAGCTTTCTTT
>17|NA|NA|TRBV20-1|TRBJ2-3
CSAKPFIGSKNTDTQYF
TGCAGTGCTAAACCCTTTATTGGGAGCAAAAACACAGATACGCAGTATTTT
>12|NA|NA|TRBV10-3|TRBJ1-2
CAISEHLYGYTF
TGTGCCATCAGTGAGCATTTGTATGGCTACACCTTC
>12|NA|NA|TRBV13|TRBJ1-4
CASSLGREKLFF
TGTGCCAGCAGCTTAGGAAGGGAAAAACTGTTTTTT
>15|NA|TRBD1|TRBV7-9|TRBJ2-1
CASSRTGGPYNEQFF
TGTGCCAGCAGTCGTACAGGGGGTCCCTACAATGAGCAGTTCTTC